This entry lists 27 T cell receptor beta chains sequenced from one sample in a study of blood T cell repertoires in COVID-19. Measured with immunoSEQ multiplex PCR; TCRdb has only the in-frame clones, and not every one. The sample gives 130,000 to 150,000 clones, 81% of which show up once; 7% to 10% is in the top ten. The sample consisted of peripheral blood. The receptors originated from a human donor with acute or convalescent COVID-19. The donor label of this sample is uncertain.

J is TRBJ1-5 and V is TRBV27; TRBD1 agrees at 9 bases. CDR1 and CDR2 (germline): MNHEY, SMNVEV (reference sequence). This CDR3 has 16 residues. Germline trimming cut 6 bases from V and 2 bases from J; bases unmatched to any gene: 8. The DNA for the CDR3 is TGTGCCAGCAGCCCGGGACAGGGCAGGGGCAATCAGCCCCAGCATTTT. This codes for CASSPGQGRGNQPQHF.

In this sample, this clone turned up once. The chain carries TRBV15 and TRBJ2-7; TRBD1 agrees at 7 bases. Germline loops: CDR1 LNHNV, CDR2 YYDKDF (reference sequence). The length of the CDR3 is 17 residues. J lost 2 bases, V lost 3 bases, and 13 bases had no gene match. In DNA, the CDR3 is TGTGCCACCAGCAGGGACCCGACAGGGAAGGACGCCTACGAGCAGTACTTC. It is translated as CATSRDPTGKDAYEQYF.

This clone was counted once. The chain employs TRBV10-3 and TRBJ2-3; TRBD2 matches 12 bases. After removal of 6 bases from V and 2 bases from J, the junction contained 6 bases not matched to a gene. Germline assignment: CDR1 ENHRY and CDR2 SYGVKD. This CDR3 is built from 16 residues. The CDR3 region has the DNA TGTGCCATCAGCCCCCGACTAGCGGGGGCCACAGATACGCAGTATTTT. Its translation: CAISPRLAGATDTQYF.

The V gene is TRBV5-1, the J gene TRBJ1-4; D not certain. This CDR3 is built from 15 residues. Trimming left V 4 bases short and J 4 bases short, with 14 bases between. From germline, CDR1 is SGHRS and CDR2 YFSETQ. CDR3 sequence reads: CASSQTDAGNEKLFF. The CDR3 nucleotides read TGCGCCAGCAGCCAAACGGATGCGGGTAATGAAAAACTGTTTTTT.

V usage is TRBV2 and J usage is TRBJ2-5, with D tentatively TRBD2 (6 bases). The V gene lost 4 bases and the J gene lost 1 base, with 16 bases spanning the gap. CDR1 SNHLY and CDR2 FYNNEI come from the germline V gene. This CDR3 has 16 residues. In DNA, the CDR3 is TGTGCCAGCAGTGGGGGACCTACGCGGGGCCAAGAGACCCAGTACTTC. Translation gives CASSGGPTRGQETQYF.

This clone came up once. This sequence joins TRBV6-5 and TRBJ1-4, with a possible D match to TRBD1 (6 bases). This CDR3 region has 14 residues. Trimming took off 9 bases at V and 6 bases at J, with 17 bases between the two ends. Per the germline V gene, CDR1 is MNHEY and CDR2 is SVGAGI. The CDR3 protein is CASALGADYEKLFF. DNA of the CDR3: TGTGCCAGTGCCTTGGGGGCGGATTATGAAAAACTGTTTTTT.

The genes are TRBV11-2 and TRBJ2-7, with D hard to call. V lost 1 base and J lost 1, with 5 bases in between. The CDR3 length is 13 residues. CDR1 is SGHAT, CDR2 FQNNGV, per germline. The CDR3 reads CASSLGTSYEQYF. The CDR3 coding sequence is TGTGCCAGCAGCTTAGGTACTTCCTACGAGCAGTACTTC.

This chain joins TRBV6-5 and TRBJ2-1, with D perhaps matching TRBD2 (7 bases). The germline V gene has CDR1 MNHEY and CDR2 SVGAGI. The CDR3 is 15 residues long. The V gene lost 4 bases and the J gene lost 9 bases, with 19 bases spanning the gap. The CDR3 DNA reads TGTGCCAGCAGTTTCTTGAGGGCGGGGGCAGGTGAGCAGTTCTTC. This codes for CASSFLRAGAGEQFF.

This clone was counted once. J is TRBJ2-3 and V is TRBV24-1, with D perhaps matching TRBD1 (6 bases). This CDR3 is 15 amino acids long. Germline V lookup: CDR1 KGHDR, CDR2 SFDVKD. Trimming stripped 2 bases from V and 0 bases from J, with 8 bases between. The CDR3 protein is CATSDSDRSTDTQYF. CDR3 DNA: TGTGCCACCAGTGATTCGGACAGAAGCACAGATACGCAGTATTTT.

The chain carries TRBV20-1 and TRBJ1-2; D not resolved. The CDR3 runs 11 residues. Germline loops: CDR1 DFQATT, CDR2 SNEGSKA (reference sequence). V was pared by 3 bases and J by 4 bases, with 6 bases between. CDR3 sequence: CSASGVYGYTF. The CDR3 DNA sequence: TGCAGTGCTAGCGGGGTCTATGGCTACACCTTC.

The chain is built from TRBV9 and TRBJ2-7; 10 bases are a match to TRBD1. CDR1 and CDR2 from the germline V gene are SGDLS and YYNGEE. The CDR3 runs to 16 residues. V shed 2 bases and J 2 bases; nucleotides not matched to a gene: 7. CDR3 sequence (DNA): TGTGCCAGCAGCGTCTTTCCCGGGACAGGGGCCTACGAGCAGTACTTC. It codes for CASSVFPGTGAYEQYF.

The CDR3 coding sequence is TGCGCCAGCAGCCAAGAAATAGCGGTGTCCAATGAGCAGTTCTTC. Translated: CASSQEIAVSNEQFF. The genes are TRBV4-1 and TRBJ2-1, with a weak D call TRBD2 (6 bases). Germline CDR1 MGHRA, CDR2 YSYEKL. V was shortened by 0 bases and J by 6 bases, with 12 bases between the two germline ends. CDR3 length equals 15 residues.

The chain carries TRBV18 and TRBJ2-2, with 7 bases fitting TRBD2. In germline, CDR1 is KGHSH, CDR2 LQKENI. This CDR3 has 17 residues. The trim removed 0 bases at V and 6 bases at J, leaving 10 bases unmatched. The CDR3 nucleotides are TGTGCCAGCTCACCACCCGGGAGCGGGGTGCAACCCGGGGAGCTGTTTTTT. It yields the protein CASSPPGSGVQPGELFF.

The rearrangement joins TRBV24-1 to TRBJ2-3; 10 nucleotides line up with TRBD1. The CDR3 loop spans 18 amino acids. Germline V gene sequence: CDR1 KGHDR, CDR2 SFDVKD. The trim removed 4 bases at V and 0 bases at J, leaving 9 bases unmatched. DNA for the CDR3: TGTGCCACCAGTGACCCCGGGGACAGGGGACTCAGCACAGATACGCAGTATTTT. Translation gives CATSDPGDRGLSTDTQYF.

The chain couples TRBV7-8 to TRBJ2-7; D might be TRBD2 (5 bases). V was clipped by 3 bases and J by 2 bases, with 17 bases between them. Germline V gene lookup returns CDR1 SGHVS and CDR2 FQNEAQ. The CDR3 sequence is 16 residues long. CDR3: CASSFGGGFWTYEQYV. Here the CDR3 DNA reads TGTGCCAGCAGCTTCGGAGGTGGTTTTTGGACCTACGAGCAGTACGTC.

This chain links TRBV18 with TRBJ2-7; tentatively, D is TRBD1 (7 bases). V lost 2 bases, J lost 5 bases, and 13 bases lay in between. Germline V CDR1 and CDR2: KGHSH, LQKENI. This CDR3 spans 14 amino acids. CDR3 bases: TGTGCCAGCTCACCAGGGTCAGGGGGGAACGAGCAGTACTTC. It codes for CASSPGSGGNEQYF.

This clone was seen a handful of times. This chain joins TRBV19 and TRBJ1-2; 8 bases align to TRBD1. CDR3 size: 11 residues. J was trimmed by 8 bases and V by 6 bases; bases with no gene match: 2. Germline V gives CDR1 LNHDA, CDR2 SQIVND (reference sequence). Here the CDR3 DNA reads TGTGCCAGTAGAACAGGGGGAGGCTACACCTTC. This sequence encodes CASRTGGGYTF.

This clone was found once. The rearrangement links TRBV18 to TRBJ2-1; D gene unclear. The length of the CDR3 is 16 residues. Trimming cost V 1 base and J 0 bases, with 10 bases left between them. CDR1 and CDR2 from the germline V gene are KGHSH and LQKENI. CDR3 protein: CASSPQKQSSYNEQFF. The DNA of the CDR3 is TGTGCCAGCTCACCACAGAAACAGAGCTCCTACAATGAGCAGTTCTTC.

The chain combines TRBV6-6 with TRBJ2-1; D is perhaps TRBD2 (5 bases). The ends were cut back, 2 bases at V and 7 bases at J, with 6 bases in the middle. Germline assignment: CDR1 MNHNY and CDR2 SVGAGI (reference sequence). The CDR3 has 12 residues. The CDR3: CASSYGENEQFF. CDR3 coding DNA: TGTGCCAGCAGTTACGGGGAGAATGAGCAGTTCTTC.

This chain links TRBV27 with TRBJ2-2, with TRBD1 as a possible D gene (5 bases). Trimming pared 4 bases from V and 0 bases from J, leaving 12 bases between. Germline V gene lookup returns CDR1 MNHEY and CDR2 SMNVEV (reference sequence). The CDR3 covers 16 residues. CDR3: CASSWVGASNTGELFF. Written as DNA, the CDR3 is TGTGCCAGCAGTTGGGTAGGGGCTTCGAACACCGGGGAGCTGTTTTTT.

This CDR3 reads CASSEEVGQGTLGAKNIQYF. The CDR3 DNA follows: TGTGCCAGCAGTGAAGAGGTGGGACAGGGGACCTTAGGGGCCAAAAACATTCAGTACTTC. This chain links TRBV6-1 with TRBJ2-4, with 10 bases aligning to TRBD1. Germline CDR1 reads MNHNS; CDR2 reads SASEGT. The CDR3 has 20 residues. J lost 1 base, V lost 1 base, and 13 bases had no gene match.

This sequence joins TRBV9 and TRBJ1-2, with TRBD1 matching over 7 bases. The CDR3 extends over 15 amino acids. J gave up 3 bases and V 4 bases, and 9 bases lay outside the gene matches. The V gene's germline CDR1 is SGDLS and CDR2 YYNGEE. The CDR3 sequence is CASSFRQGQDYGYTF. CDR3 bases: TGTGCCAGCAGCTTTCGACAGGGTCAGGACTATGGCTACACCTTC.

The rearrangement joins TRBV7-9 to TRBJ1-1, with D possibly being TRBD1 (5 bases). Trimming took 6 bases from V and 5 from J, leaving 13 bases between them. Germline V gene sequence: CDR1 SEHNR, CDR2 FQNEAQ (reference sequence). This CDR3 spans 13 amino acids. This CDR3 reads CASRSGGWTEAFF. CDR3 coding DNA: TGTGCCAGCAGGTCCGGGGGGTGGACTGAAGCTTTCTTT.

V usage is TRBV6-5 and J usage is TRBJ1-1, with unresolved D. Germline assignment: CDR1 MNHEY and CDR2 SVGAGI. The CDR3 runs to 12 residues. The V and J ends lost 8 bases and 1 base respectively, with 8 bases between them. The CDR3 is CASVRGNTEAFF. The CDR3 DNA reads TGTGCCAGCGTCAGAGGGAACACTGAAGCTTTCTTT.

The table lists this clone with a count of one. In DNA, the CDR3 is TGTGCCAGCAGCCCGAGCGGGGGGGCCGTATCTGATACGCAGTATTTT. Its translation: CASSPSGGAVSDTQYF. This chain links TRBV11-2 with TRBJ2-3; TRBD2 matches 10 bases. The germline CDR1 and CDR2 sequences are SGHAT and FQNNGV. V gave up 5 bases and J gave up 6 bases; unmatched junction bases: 11. The CDR3 runs 16 residues.

This rearrangement joins TRBV19 to TRBJ2-1; tentative D call: TRBD2 (6 bases). The CDR3 is 13 amino acids. Looked up from germline, CDR1 is LNHDA and CDR2 is SQIVND (reference sequence). Trimming removed 4 bases from V and 4 bases from J, with 8 bases in between. CDR3 sequence reads: CASSTTSYNEQFF. In nucleotides, the CDR3 is TGTGCCAGTAGTACGACTAGTTACAATGAGCAGTTCTTC.

CDR3 residues: CASSPRISGGQETQYF. The CDR3 DNA sequence: TGTGCCAGCAGCCCCCGAATCTCGGGGGGCCAAGAGACCCAGTACTTC. The V gene is TRBV9, the J gene TRBJ2-5; TRBD2 matches at 7 bases. The trim removed 4 bases at V and 1 base at J, leaving 10 bases unmatched. This CDR3 region has 16 residues. Germline-derived CDR1 and CDR2 are SGDLS and YYNGEE.